Presented here are 20 T cell receptor beta chains from one specimen sequenced in a study of Ad26.COV2.S vaccination and SARS-CoV-2 variants. Treatment given: approximately 18 received Ad26.COV2.S at low or high dose, single or two shots; about five received placebo; per-sample allocation not given. The samples were gathered on day 63 after the first injection of vaccine or placebo. The assay was immunoSEQ multiplex PCR, and TCRdb's table has in-frame clones only and misses some. The sample includes around 310,000 clones, roughly 90% of them seen just once. Sequences were derived from peripheral blood, sampled in a trial of Ad26.COV2.S vaccine versus placebo. All receptors derive from a person between 18 and 59 years old who received the Ad26.COV2.S COVID-19 vaccine or a placebo.

This chain links TRBV6-5 with TRBJ2-1, with TRBD1 matching 7 bases. CDR1 and CDR2 from the germline V gene are MNHEY and SVGAGI. CDR3 size: 12 residues. With V trimmed by 4 bases and J by 9 bases, 3 bases remained unmatched. The CDR3 region has the DNA TGTGCCAGCAGTTCCCCAGGGGGTGAGCAGTTCTTC. Encoded protein: CASSSPGGEQFF.

V is TRBV24-1 and J is TRBJ2-2, with 10 bases fitting TRBD1. CDR3 size: 14 residues. CDR1 is KGHDR, CDR2 SFDVKD, per germline. The junction had 4 bases not matched to a gene; V was cut back by 7 bases and J by 6 bases. The CDR3 nucleotides are TGTGCCACCAGCCCCGGGACAGGGGCCGGGGAGCTGTTTTTT. This translates into CATSPGTGAGELFF.

This clone appeared once. The rearrangement uses TRBV27 and TRBJ1-6, with 7 bases that match TRBD1. The CDR3 runs 15 residues. Germline CDR1 MNHEY, CDR2 SMNVEV (reference sequence). The trim removed 4 bases at V and 8 bases at J, leaving 8 bases unmatched. The CDR3 nucleotides read TGTGCCAGCAGTTACAACAGGGGAGGTGATTCACCCCTCCACTTT. Residues: CASSYNRGGDSPLHF.

The chain combines TRBV3-1 (or the pseudogene TRBV3-2) with TRBJ1-2; D gene unclear. Germline CDR1 and CDR2: LGHDT and YNNKEL (reference sequence). V lost 0 bases, J lost 3 bases, and 11 bases lay in between. The CDR3 has 15 amino acids. The CDR3 bases are TGTGCCAGCAGCCAAGAATTTCAGGAACACTATGGCTACACCTTC. Translated: CASSQEFQEHYGYTF.

This clone was found once. The chain joins TRBV7-2 to TRBJ1-2; D uncertain. V was cut by 3 bases and J by 6 bases, with 11 bases left in between. CDR3 length equals 13 residues. The germline CDR1 and CDR2 sequences are SGHTA and FQGNSA. The CDR3 sequence is CASSLGSWDGYTF. The CDR3 nucleotides are TGTGCCAGCAGCTTGGGGTCTTGGGATGGCTACACCTTC.

This clone was counted a single time. The chain is built from TRBV7-9 and TRBJ1-1; D perhaps matches TRBD1 (5 bases). Per germline, CDR1 SEHNR and CDR2 FQNEAQ (reference sequence). This CDR3 comprises 15 residues. Trimming cost V 1 base and J 5 bases, with 14 bases left between them. The CDR3: CASSLDAGTATEAFF. DNA of the CDR3: TGTGCCAGCAGCTTAGACGCCGGGACGGCGACTGAAGCTTTCTTT. Full variable domain (missing parts from reference TRBV7-9 and TRBJ1-1): DTGVSQNPRHKITKRGQNVTFRCDPISEHNRLYWYRQTLGQGPEFLTYFQNEAQLEKSRLLSDRFSAERPKGSFSTLEIQRTEQGDSAMYLCASSLDAGTATEAFFGQGTRLTVV.

The chain employs TRBV12-3 or TRBV12-4 and TRBJ1-2, with no clear D. With 7 bases removed from V and 2 bases from J, the gap between germline ends came to 11 bases. CDR3 size: 13 residues. The CDR3 sequence: CASNRQQNYGYTF. The CDR3 DNA reads TGTGCCAGCAATAGGCAGCAGAACTATGGCTACACCTTC.

The chain recombines TRBV9 with TRBJ2-2; 7 bases are a match to TRBD1. Losses at the gene ends were 4 bases for V and 2 bases for J; bases not matched to a gene: 2. In germline, CDR1 is SGDLS, CDR2 YYNGEE. The CDR3 runs to 14 residues. CDR3 sequence reads: CASSTGVNTGELFF. The DNA for the CDR3 is TGTGCCAGCAGCACAGGGGTTAACACCGGGGAGCTGTTTTTT.

The chain has TRBV7-2 and TRBJ2-2; 8 positions agree with TRBD1. CDR1 SGHTA and CDR2 FQGNSA come from the germline V gene. CDR3 length: 15 amino acids. Trimming took 5 bases from V and 7 from J; bases not matched to a gene: 9. CDR3 coding DNA: TGTGCCAGCAGCCCTGACAGGGGAAATGTCGGGGAGCTGTTTTTT. It encodes CASSPDRGNVGELFF.

V and J are TRBV29-1 and TRBJ2-7, with unresolved D. This CDR3 is 13 amino acids long. Trimming pared 3 bases from V and 3 bases from J, leaving 12 bases between. Germline CDR1 is SQVTM and CDR2 is ANQGSEA. CDR3 nucleotides: TGCAGCGTTGATCTACCTCAGAGCTACGAGCAGTACTTC. It encodes CSVDLPQSYEQYF.

This chain links TRBV29-1 with TRBJ2-7; 7 bases match TRBD1. The germline V gene encodes CDR1 SQVTM and CDR2 ANQGSEA. The V segment lost 6 bases and the J segment 5 bases; nucleotides outside the gene matches: 13. CDR3 length equals 14 residues. The CDR3 spells CSVGQEVLYNEQYF. In DNA, the CDR3 is TGCAGCGTCGGACAGGAGGTATTGTACAACGAGCAGTACTTC.

Concerning this clone: The same CDR3 can be traced to other DNA sequences in this sample. This sequence joins TRBV7-9 and TRBJ1-1; D gene unclear. The CDR3 totals 15 residues. Looked up from germline, CDR1 is SEHNR and CDR2 is FQNEAQ (reference sequence). Trimming pared 1 base from V and 0 bases from J, leaving 9 bases between. Here the CDR3 reads CASSLDLGLNTEAFF. The CDR3 DNA is TGTGCCAGCAGCTTAGATTTAGGGCTGAACACTGAAGCTTTCTTT.

The chain carries TRBV4-1 and TRBJ1-6; 9 bases line up with TRBD1. This CDR3 spans 17 amino acids. Germline CDR1 reads MGHRA; CDR2 reads YSYEKL. V lost 3 bases to trimming and J lost 9 bases; unmatched junction nucleotides: 12. In DNA form, the CDR3 reads TGCGCCAGCAGCCAGGACATAACCGGGACAGGGCTTTCACCCCTCCACTTT. Translation: CASSQDITGTGLSPLHF.

The genes are TRBV6-2 or TRBV6-3 and TRBJ2-6, with 8 bases identical to TRBD2. The CDR3 totals 20 residues. With V trimmed by 6 bases and J by 1 base, 17 bases remained unmatched. CDR1 and CDR2 from the germline V gene are MNHEY and SVGEGT. The chain's CDR3 is CASSPRKSGGFGSGANVLTF. DNA of the CDR3: TGTGCCAGCAGCCCCCGGAAAAGCGGGGGCTTTGGATCTGGGGCCAACGTCCTGACTTTC.

The chain combines TRBV6-6 with TRBJ2-2; 12 bases line up with TRBD2. The trim removed 8 bases at V and 2 bases at J, leaving 6 bases unmatched. CDR3 length equals 16 residues. Per the germline V gene, CDR1 is MNHNY and CDR2 is SVGAGI (reference sequence). The CDR3 protein is CASYLAGGFNTGELFF. Written as DNA, the CDR3 is TGTGCCAGCTATCTAGCGGGGGGGTTCAACACCGGGGAGCTGTTTTTT.

This clone was counted a few times. The chain joins TRBV6-2 or TRBV6-3 to TRBJ1-5; 8 nucleotides line up with TRBD1. V lost 4 bases, J lost 5 bases, and 16 bases stayed unmatched. The CDR3 totals 18 residues. The germline CDR1 and CDR2 sequences are MNHEY and SVGEGT. The CDR3 reads CASSSYLVVGQDDQPQHF. CDR3 DNA: TGTGCCAGCAGTTCTTACCTCGTAGTGGGACAGGACGATCAGCCCCAGCATTTT.

J is TRBJ2-7 and V is TRBV18, with D unclear. CDR3 size: 12 residues. CDR1 is KGHSH, CDR2 LQKENI, per germline. V lost 4 bases to trimming and J lost 3 bases, with 7 bases between them. CDR3 coding DNA: TGTGCCAGCTCACTTGGGCACTACGAGCAGTACTTC. Its protein is CASSLGHYEQYF.

The genes are TRBV29-1 and TRBJ1-3; possible D gene TRBD1, 6 bases. CDR3 length: 13 amino acids. Between the trimmed V and J ends, which lost 4 bases and 1 base, there was a span of 8 bases. Looked up from germline, CDR1 is SQVTM and CDR2 is ANQGSEA. CDR3 nucleotide sequence: TGCAGCGTTGTACAGGGTTCTGGAAACACCATATATTTT. Its protein product is CSVVQGSGNTIYF. Combining the CDR3 with reference TRBV29-1 and TRBJ1-3 gives the whole variable domain SAVISQKPSRDICQRGTSLTIQCQVDSQVTMMFWYRQQPGQSLTLIATANQGSEATYESGFVIDKFPISRPNLTFSTLTVSNMSPEDSSIYLCSVVQGSGNTIYFGEGSWLTVV.

The genes are TRBV10-3 and TRBJ2-1, with D possibly matching TRBD1 (7 bases). V lost 7 bases, J lost 7 bases, and 17 bases lay in between. The V gene's germline CDR1 is ENHRY and CDR2 SYGVKD. The CDR3 consists of 14 residues. The CDR3 reads CAINEGAGGNEQFF. Written as DNA, the CDR3 is TGTGCCATCAACGAGGGGGCTGGAGGGAATGAGCAGTTCTTC.

The chain is built from TRBV19 and TRBJ1-1; no clear D gene. V shed 10 bases and J shed 0 bases, with 27 bases lying between them. The CDR3 has 18 amino acids. Germline V lookup: CDR1 LNHDA, CDR2 SQIVND (reference sequence). CDR3 sequence: CATTKRIGDAAMNTEAFF. CDR3 nucleotides: TGTGCCACCACCAAAAGAATAGGAGACGCAGCCATGAACACTGAAGCTTTCTTT.